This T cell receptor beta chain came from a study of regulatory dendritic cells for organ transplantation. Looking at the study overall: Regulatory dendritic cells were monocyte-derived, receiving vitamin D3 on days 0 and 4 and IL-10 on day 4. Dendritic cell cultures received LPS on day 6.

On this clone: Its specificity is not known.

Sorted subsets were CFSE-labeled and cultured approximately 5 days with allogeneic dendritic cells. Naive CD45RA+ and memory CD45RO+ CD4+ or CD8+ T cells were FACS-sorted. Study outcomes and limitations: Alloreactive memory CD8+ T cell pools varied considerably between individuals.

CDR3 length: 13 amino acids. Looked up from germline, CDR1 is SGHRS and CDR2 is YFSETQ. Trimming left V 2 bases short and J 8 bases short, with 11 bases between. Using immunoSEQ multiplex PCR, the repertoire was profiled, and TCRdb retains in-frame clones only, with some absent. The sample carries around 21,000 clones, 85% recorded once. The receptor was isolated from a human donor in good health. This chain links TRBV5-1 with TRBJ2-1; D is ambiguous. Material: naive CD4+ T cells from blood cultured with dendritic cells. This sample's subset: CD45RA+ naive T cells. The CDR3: CASSFQGGDEQFF. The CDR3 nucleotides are TGCGCCAGCAGCTTTCAAGGTGGTGATGAGCAGTTCTTC.